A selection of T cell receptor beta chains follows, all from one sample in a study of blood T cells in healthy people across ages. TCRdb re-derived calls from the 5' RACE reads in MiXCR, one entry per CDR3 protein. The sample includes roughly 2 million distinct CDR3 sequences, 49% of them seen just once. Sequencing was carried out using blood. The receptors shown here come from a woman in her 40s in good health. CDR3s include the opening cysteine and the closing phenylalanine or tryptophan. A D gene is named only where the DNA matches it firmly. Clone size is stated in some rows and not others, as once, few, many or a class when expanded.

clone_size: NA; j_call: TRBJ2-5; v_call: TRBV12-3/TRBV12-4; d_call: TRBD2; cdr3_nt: TGTGCCAGCAGTTTTAGGCTAGCGGGTCCGGGAGAGACCCAGTACTTC; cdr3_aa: CASSFRLAGPGETQYF
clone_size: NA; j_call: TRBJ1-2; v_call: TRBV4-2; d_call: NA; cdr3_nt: TGTGCCAGTAGCCAAGGCCCTCCGGGGGAGGGGCATAGTGGCTACACCTTC; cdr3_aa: CASSQGPPGEGHSGYTF
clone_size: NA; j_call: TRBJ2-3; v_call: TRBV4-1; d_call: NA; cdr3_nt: TGCGCCAGCAGCCAAGATAGCGGCGGACGCGGAGCTTCAGATACGCAGTATTTT; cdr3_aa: CASSQDSGGRGASDTQYF
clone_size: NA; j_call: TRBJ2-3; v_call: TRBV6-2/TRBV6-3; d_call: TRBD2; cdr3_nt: TGTGCCAGCAGGGTCACCGGGGGGGCAACAGATACGCAGTATTTT; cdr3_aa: CASRVTGGATDTQYF
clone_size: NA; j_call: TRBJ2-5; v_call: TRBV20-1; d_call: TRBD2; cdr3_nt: TGCAGTGCTAGAAGGAGATATAGCGGGGGGATCGCACAAGAGACCCAGTACTTC; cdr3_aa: CSARRRYSGGIAQETQYF
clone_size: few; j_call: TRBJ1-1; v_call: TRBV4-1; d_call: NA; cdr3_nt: TGCGCCAGCAGCCAAGTGGCGGCGATGAACACTGAAGCTTTCTTT; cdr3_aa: CASSQVAAMNTEAFF
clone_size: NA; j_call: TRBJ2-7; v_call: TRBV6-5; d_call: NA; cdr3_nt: TGTGCCAGCAGTGACGGCCAGGGTCACGAGCAGTACTTC; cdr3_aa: CASSDGQGHEQYF
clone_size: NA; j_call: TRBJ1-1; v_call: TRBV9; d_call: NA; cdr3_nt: TGTGCCAGCAGCGTGCAGGCCGGACGTGAAGCTTTCTTT; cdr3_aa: CASSVQAGREAFF
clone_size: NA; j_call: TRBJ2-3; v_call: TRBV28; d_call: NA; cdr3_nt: TGTGCCAGCAGTTTAGGGAGTTTCTTGATAGATACGCAGTATTTT; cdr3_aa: CASSLGSFLIDTQYF
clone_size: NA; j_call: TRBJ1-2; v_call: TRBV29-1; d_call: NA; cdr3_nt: TGCAGCGTTGTATCAGGTTACCGGACCAATGGCTACACCTTC; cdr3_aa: CSVVSGYRTNGYTF
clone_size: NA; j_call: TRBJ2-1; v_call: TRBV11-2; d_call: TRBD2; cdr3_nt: TGTGCCAGCAGCTTAGACCAGGCCACCGGACTAGCGGGGGCACCCAGCTTGAACAATGAGCAGTTCTTC; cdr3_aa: CASSLDQATGLAGAPSLNNEQFF
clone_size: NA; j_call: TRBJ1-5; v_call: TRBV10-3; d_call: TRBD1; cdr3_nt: TGTGCCATCAGTCCGGGACAGGGGGCGAGTCAGCCCCAGCATTTT; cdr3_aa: CAISPGQGASQPQHF
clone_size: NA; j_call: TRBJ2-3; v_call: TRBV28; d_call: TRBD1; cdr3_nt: TGTGCCAGCAGTTCGCTCGCCGCCACAGGGGATAGCACAGATACGCAGTATTTT; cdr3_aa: CASSSLAATGDSTDTQYF
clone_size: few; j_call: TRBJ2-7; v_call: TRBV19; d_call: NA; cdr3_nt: TGTGCCACCCAAGGGGTAGGGACCCCCTACGAGCAGTACTTC; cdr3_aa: CATQGVGTPYEQYF
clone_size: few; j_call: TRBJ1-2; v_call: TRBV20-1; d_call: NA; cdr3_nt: TGCAGTGCAAGAGAGTTAGGCTATGGCTACACCTTC; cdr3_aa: CSARELGYGYTF
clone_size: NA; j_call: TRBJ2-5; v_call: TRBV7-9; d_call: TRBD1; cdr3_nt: TGTGCCAGCAGCCCACTTACGTACAGGGGCAATGAGCAGTACTTC; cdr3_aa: CASSPLTYRGNEQYF
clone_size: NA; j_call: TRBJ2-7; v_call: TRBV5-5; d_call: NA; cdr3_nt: TGTGCCAGCAGCACGGGTCGGGAAACCTCCTACGAGCAGTACTTC; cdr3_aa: CASSTGRETSYEQYF
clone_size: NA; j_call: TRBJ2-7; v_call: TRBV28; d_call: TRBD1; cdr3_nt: TGTGCCAGCAGTCCCCGAATTAGGGACAGCACCTACGAGCAGTACTTC; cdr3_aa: CASSPRIRDSTYEQYF
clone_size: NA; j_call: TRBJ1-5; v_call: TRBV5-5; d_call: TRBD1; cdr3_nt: TGTGCCAGCAGCTTTACACAGGGGGCTTGGGGCAATCAGCCCCAGCATTTT; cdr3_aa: CASSFTQGAWGNQPQHF
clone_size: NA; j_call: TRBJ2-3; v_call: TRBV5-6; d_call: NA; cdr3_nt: TGTGCCAGCAGCCCCCGAAGGGACCCCCTGGCGGATACGCAGTATTTT; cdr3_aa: CASSPRRDPLADTQYF
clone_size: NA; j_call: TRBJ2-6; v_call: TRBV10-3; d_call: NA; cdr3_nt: TGTGCCATCAGTACGTTGCCGACGAGGGGGGGCCCCTCTGGGGCCAACGTCCTGACTTTC; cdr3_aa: CAISTLPTRGGPSGANVLTF
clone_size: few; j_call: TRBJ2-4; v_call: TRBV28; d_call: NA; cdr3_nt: TGTGCCAGCACAGGGGCAGCCAAAAACATTCAGTACTTC; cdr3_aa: CASTGAAKNIQYF